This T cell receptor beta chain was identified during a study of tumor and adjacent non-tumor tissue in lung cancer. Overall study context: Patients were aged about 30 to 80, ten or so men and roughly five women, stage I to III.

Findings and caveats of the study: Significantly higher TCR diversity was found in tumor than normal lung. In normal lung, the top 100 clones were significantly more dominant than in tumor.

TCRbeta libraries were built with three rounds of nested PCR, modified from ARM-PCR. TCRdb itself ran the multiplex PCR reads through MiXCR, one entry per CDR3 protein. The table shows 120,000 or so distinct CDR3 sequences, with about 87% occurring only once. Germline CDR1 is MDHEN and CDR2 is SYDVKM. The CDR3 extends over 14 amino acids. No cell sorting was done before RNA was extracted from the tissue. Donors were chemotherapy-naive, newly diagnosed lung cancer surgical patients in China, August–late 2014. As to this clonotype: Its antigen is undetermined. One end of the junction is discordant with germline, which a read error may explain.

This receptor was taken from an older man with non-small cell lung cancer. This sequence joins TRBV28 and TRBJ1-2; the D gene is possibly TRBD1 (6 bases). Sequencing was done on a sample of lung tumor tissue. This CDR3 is CASSLTGSHYGCTF. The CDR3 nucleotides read TGTGCCAGCAGTTTAACAGGGTCCCACTATGGCTGCACCTTC.